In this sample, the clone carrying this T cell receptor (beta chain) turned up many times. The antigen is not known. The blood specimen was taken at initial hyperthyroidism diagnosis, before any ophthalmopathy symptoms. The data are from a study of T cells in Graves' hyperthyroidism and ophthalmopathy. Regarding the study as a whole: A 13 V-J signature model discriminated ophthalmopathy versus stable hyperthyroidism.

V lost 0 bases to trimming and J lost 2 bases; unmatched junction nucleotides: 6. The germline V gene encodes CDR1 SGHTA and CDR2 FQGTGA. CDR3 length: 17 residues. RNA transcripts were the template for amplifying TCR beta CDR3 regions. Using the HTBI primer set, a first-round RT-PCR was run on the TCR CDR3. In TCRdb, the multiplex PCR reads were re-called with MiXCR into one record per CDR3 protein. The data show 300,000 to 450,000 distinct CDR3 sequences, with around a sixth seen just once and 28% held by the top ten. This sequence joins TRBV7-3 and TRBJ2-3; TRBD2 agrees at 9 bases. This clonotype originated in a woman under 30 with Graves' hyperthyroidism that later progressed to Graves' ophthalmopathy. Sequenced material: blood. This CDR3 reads CASSLTGLAGNTDTQYF. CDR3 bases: TGTGCCAGCAGCTTAACTGGTCTAGCGGGAAACACAGATACGCAGTATTTT.